The entry below gives a single T cell receptor beta chain sequence along with its context. Its target is unknown. A much larger clone is a single base away; this may be a read error. RNA transcripts yielded amplified TCR beta CDR3 regions. Using the HTBI primer set, a first-round RT-PCR was run on the TCR CDR3. TCRdb re-analysed the multiplex PCR reads in MiXCR, keeping a single row per CDR3 protein. The data show a few hundred thousand distinct CDR3 sequences, approximately 23% seen once. The data originate from a study of T cells in Graves' hyperthyroidism and ophthalmopathy. The overall study: Before any treatment, at initial diagnosis, peripheral blood was collected.

Notes on the study in general: Clonotypes that were expanded in thyroid above 0.001 mostly appeared in blood too.

Ophthalmopathy cases scored 3 or more on the Clinical Activity Score and 4 or more on NOSPECS grade, with duration below 3 months. Uncontrolled infection, other autoimmune disease, pregnancy or lactation led to exclusion. Germline V CDR1 and CDR2: SGHNT, YENEEA. V was shortened by 7 bases and J by 3 bases, with 12 bases between the two germline ends. The CDR3 has 13 residues. This TCR came from a woman in her 70s with Graves' ophthalmopathy. Sequences were obtained from blood. The J gene is TRBJ1-1, the V gene TRBV11-3; maybe TRBD1 (6 bases). The CDR3 DNA follows: TGTGCCAGCAACAATAGACAGGACACTGAAGCTTTCTTT. This gives the protein CASNNRQDTEAFF. Full variable domain (rest looked up from reference TRBV11-3 and TRBJ1-1): EAGVVQSPRYKIIEKKQPVAFWCNPISGHNTLYWYLQNLGQGPELLIRYENEEAVDDSQLPKDRFSAERLKGVDSTLKIQPAELGDSAVYLCASNNRQDTEAFFGQGTRLTVV.